This is a list of T cell receptor beta chains from one sample in a study of blood T cell repertoires in COVID-19. Libraries were prepared by immunoSEQ multiplex PCR; TCRdb keeps only in-frame clonotypes and omits some of them. The data hold 210,000 or so clones, with around 86% observed a single time. Sequenced sample: peripheral blood. All receptors come from a man between 45 and 60 years old with acute or convalescent COVID-19. The CDR3 runs from the conserved cysteine through the conserved F or W. The D gene is left open where the match is weak. The listing skips clone size in some rows; elsewhere it reads once, few, many or a size class.

d_gene,v_gene,abundance,j_gene,CDR3aa,CDR3nt
-,TRBV23-1,-,TRBJ1-4,CASRRSGGGTNEKLFF,TGCGCCAGCCGTAGAAGCGGCGGGGGGACTAATGAAAAACTGTTTTTT
-,TRBV5-6,-,TRBJ1-2,CASSSGLNYGYTF,TGTGCCAGCAGCTCAGGACTGAACTATGGCTACACCTTC
TRBD1,TRBV7-6,-,TRBJ1-5,CASSLRQGLSNQPQHF,TGTGCCAGCAGCCTGCGACAGGGTTTAAGCAATCAGCCCCAGCATTTT
-,TRBV27,-,TRBJ2-7,CASSPLRSYEQYF,TGTGCCAGCAGTCCCCTCCGTTCCTACGAGCAGTACTTC
TRBD1,TRBV7-8,once,TRBJ1-1,CASSLGDRAATEAFF,TGTGCCAGCAGCTTAGGCGACAGGGCGGCCACTGAAGCTTTCTTT
-,TRBV6-1,-,TRBJ1-2,CASSEFSGGGDGYTF,TGTGCCAGCAGTGAATTCTCCGGGGGTGGGGATGGCTACACCTTC
-,TRBV5-1,-,TRBJ2-3,CATKQSASDTQYF,TGCGCCACCAAACAGAGTGCTTCAGATACGCAGTATTTT
TRBD1,TRBV10-3,-,TRBJ2-1,CAIRTGGGEQFF,TGTGCCATCAGGACAGGGGGGGGTGAGCAGTTCTTC
-,TRBV10-3,few,TRBJ2-7,CAISEGSGVPYEQYF,TGTGCCATCAGTGAGGGTTCAGGGGTCCCCTACGAGCAGTACTTC
TRBD1,TRBV5-1,-,TRBJ1-2,CASSLGVVAGGDYGYTF,TGCGCCAGCAGCTTGGGGGTGGTCGCAGGGGGCGACTATGGCTACACCTTC
-,TRBV5-4,-,TRBJ1-2,CASSLGGFGGGYTF,TGTGCCAGCAGCTTGGGCGGTTTCGGGGGGGGCTACACCTTC
TRBD2,TRBV9,-,TRBJ2-3,CASSVTASGSTTDTQYF,TGTGCCAGCAGCGTAACGGCTAGCGGGTCGACGACAGATACGCAGTATTTT
TRBD1,TRBV19,-,TRBJ1-5,CASSGWQGDGQPQHF,TGTGCCAGTAGTGGCTGGCAGGGGGACGGTCAGCCCCAGCATTTT
-,TRBV9,-,TRBJ2-3,CASSQTVPDTQYF,TGTGCCAGCAGCCAGACAGTCCCAGATACGCAGTATTTT
-,TRBV6-5,-,TRBJ1-5,CASSYSQGGGNQPQHF,TGTGCCAGCAGTTATTCCCAGGGAGGCGGCAATCAGCCCCAGCATTTT
-,TRBV9,-,TRBJ2-3,CASTGQHTDTQYF,TGTGCCAGCACAGGGCAGCACACAGATACGCAGTATTTT
TRBD1,TRBV5-6,-,TRBJ1-2,CASSKSGGANRDYGYTF,TGTGCCAGCAGCAAGTCAGGGGGCGCGAATAGGGACTATGGCTACACCTTC
TRBD1,TRBV19,-,TRBJ1-2,CASRTTGGSYGYTF,TGTGCCAGTAGGACGACAGGGGGTAGTTATGGCTACACCTTC
TRBD1,TRBV6-5,few,TRBJ1-5,CATVRDRSNQPQHF,TGTGCCACCGTTAGGGACAGATCGAATCAGCCCCAGCATTTT
-,TRBV7-8,-,TRBJ1-1,CASIQDRKNTEAFF,TGTGCCAGCATACAGGACAGAAAGAACACTGAAGCTTTCTTT
-,TRBV2,once,TRBJ1-2,CASTPNYGYTF,TGTGCCAGCACTCCGAACTATGGCTACACCTTC
TRBD1,TRBV5-1,once,TRBJ2-1,CASSPGTGHNEQFF,TGCGCCAGCAGCCCAGGGACAGGACACAATGAGCAGTTCTTC
-,TRBV5-4,-,TRBJ1-1,CASRIQGMVNTEAFF,TGTGCCAGCCGCATTCAGGGGATGGTGAACACTGAAGCTTTCTTT
TRBD1,TRBV2,-,TRBJ1-1,CASSWDTGATEAFF,TGTGCCAGCAGTTGGGATACAGGGGCCACTGAAGCTTTCTTT
-,TRBV9,once,TRBJ1-2,CASRTSGGSGYTF,TGTGCCAGCAGGACCTCCGGGGGGAGTGGCTACACCTTC
-,TRBV19,-,TRBJ1-2,CASSIDLGQPLYGYTF,TGTGCCAGTAGTATAGATCTCGGACAGCCCCTATATGGCTACACCTTC
-,TRBV7-8,-,TRBJ1-1,CASTPLFNTEAFF,TGTGCCAGCACCCCCCTCTTTAACACTGAAGCTTTCTTT
-,TRBV5-6,-,TRBJ1-4,CASSPRGGPEKLFF,TGTGCCAGCAGCCCCCGCGGGGGGCCCGAAAAACTGTTTTTT
-,TRBV14,-,TRBJ1-2,CASSHVTHGYTF,TGTGCCAGCAGCCATGTGACACATGGCTACACCTTC
TRBD1,TRBV5-1,few,TRBJ1-1,CASNQPGQGNTEAFF,TGCGCCAGCAACCAACCAGGACAGGGGAACACTGAAGCTTTCTTT
-,TRBV7-9,-,TRBJ1-5,CASSLGPSNQPQHF,TGTGCCAGCAGCTTAGGGCCAAGCAATCAGCCCCAGCATTTT
-,TRBV12-5,once,TRBJ1-1,CASGGNGHSDTEAFF,TGTGCTAGTGGTGGAAACGGACATTCCGACACTGAAGCTTTCTTT
TRBD1,TRBV2,-,TRBJ2-2,CASSERRPLGQGASGELFF,TGTGCCAGCAGTGAAAGGAGGCCCCTGGGACAGGGGGCGAGCGGGGAGCTGTTTTTT
-,TRBV6-1,-,TRBJ1-2,CASSEGWSPNYGYTF,TGTGCCAGCAGTGAAGGGTGGAGCCCAAACTATGGCTACACCTTC
TRBD1,TRBV11-2,-,TRBJ1-1,CASSFDRDRGGTEAFF,TGTGCCAGCAGCTTCGACCGGGACAGGGGTGGGACTGAAGCTTTCTTT
TRBD1,TRBV18,-,TRBJ1-1,CASSLTGTGRMNTEAFF,TGTGCCAGCTCCCTAACCGGGACAGGGAGAATGAACACTGAAGCTTTCTTT
-,TRBV19,-,TRBJ1-1,CASSSGRGLNTEAFF,TGTGCCAGTAGTTCCGGGAGGGGCCTGAACACTGAAGCTTTCTTT
-,TRBV11-2,-,TRBJ1-6,CASSLDWRNSPLHF,TGTGCCAGCAGCTTAGATTGGCGGAATTCACCCCTCCACTTT
-,TRBV4-1,-,TRBJ2-2,CASRDFTGELFF,TGCGCCAGCCGGGATTTCACCGGGGAGCTGTTTTTT
TRBD2,TRBV6-4,-,TRBJ2-1,CASSDTSGGANEQFF,TGTGCCAGCAGTGACACTAGCGGGGGGGCCAATGAGCAGTTCTTC
-,TRBV2,-,TRBJ2-3,CASTELSSTDTQYF,TGTGCCAGCACCGAGCTTTCTAGCACAGATACGCAGTATTTT
-,TRBV6-1,-,TRBJ2-1,CASSEVGVTEQFF,TGTGCCAGCAGTGAAGTAGGGGTCACGGAGCAGTTCTTC
TRBD1,TRBV30,-,TRBJ1-3,CAWSGTGGEVFGNTIYF,TGTGCCTGGAGTGGCACAGGGGGCGAAGTATTTGGAAACACCATATATTTT
-,TRBV4-1,once,TRBJ2-2,CASSSWTVNTGELFF,TGCGCCAGCAGCTCCTGGACAGTGAACACCGGGGAGCTGTTTTTT
-,TRBV5-1,once,TRBJ1-3,CASSPVQGGSGNTIYF,TGCGCCAGCAGCCCCGTACAGGGAGGGTCTGGAAACACCATATATTTT
TRBD1,TRBV20-1,-,TRBJ1-2,CSASYTGDDYGYTF,TGCAGTGCTAGTTATACAGGGGATGACTATGGCTACACCTTC
TRBD1,TRBV2,-,TRBJ1-1,CASSQGAGTEAFF,TGTGCCAGCAGCCAGGGGGCCGGCACTGAAGCTTTCTTT
TRBD1,TRBV5-1,-,TRBJ1-1,CASSLGDRGTEAFF,TGCGCCAGCAGCTTAGGGGACAGGGGCACTGAAGCTTTCTTT
-,TRBV6-1,once,TRBJ1-5,CASSERWQAAGNQPQHF,TGTGCCAGCAGTGAACGTTGGCAGGCCGCGGGAAATCAGCCCCAGCATTTT
TRBD1,TRBV6-5,-,TRBJ1-2,CASRSPTGPNYGYTF,TGTGCCAGCAGATCCCCGACAGGGCCCAACTATGGCTACACCTTC
TRBD2,TRBV5-1,-,TRBJ2-1,CASSLGTMWTNNEQFF,TGCGCCAGCAGCCTCGGGACTATGTGGACCAACAATGAGCAGTTCTTC
-,TRBV5-1,-,TRBJ1-2,CASSLDSYGYTF,TGCGCCAGCAGCTTGGACAGCTATGGCTACACCTTC
-,TRBV5-1,-,TRBJ1-5,CASSLGQGMDQPQHF,TGCGCCAGCAGCTTGGGGCAGGGGATGGATCAGCCCCAGCATTTT